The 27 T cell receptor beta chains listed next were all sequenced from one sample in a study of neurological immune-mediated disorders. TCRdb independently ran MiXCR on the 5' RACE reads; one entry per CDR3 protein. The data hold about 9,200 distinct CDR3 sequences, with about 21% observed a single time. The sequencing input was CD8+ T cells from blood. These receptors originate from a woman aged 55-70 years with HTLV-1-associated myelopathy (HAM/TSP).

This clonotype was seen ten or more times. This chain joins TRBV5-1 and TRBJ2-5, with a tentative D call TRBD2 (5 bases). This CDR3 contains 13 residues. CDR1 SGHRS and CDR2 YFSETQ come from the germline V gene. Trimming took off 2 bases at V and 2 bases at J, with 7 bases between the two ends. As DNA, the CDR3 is TGCGCCAGCAGCTTTGGACTTCAAGAGACCCAGTACTTC. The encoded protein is CASSFGLQETQYF.

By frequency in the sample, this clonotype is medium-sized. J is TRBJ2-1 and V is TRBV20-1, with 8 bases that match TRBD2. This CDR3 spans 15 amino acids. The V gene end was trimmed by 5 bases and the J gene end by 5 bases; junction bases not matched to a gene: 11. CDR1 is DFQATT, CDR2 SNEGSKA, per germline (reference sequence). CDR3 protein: CSAPDSGLENNEQFF. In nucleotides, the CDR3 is TGCAGTGCTCCCGACTCGGGACTAGAAAACAATGAGCAGTTCTTC.

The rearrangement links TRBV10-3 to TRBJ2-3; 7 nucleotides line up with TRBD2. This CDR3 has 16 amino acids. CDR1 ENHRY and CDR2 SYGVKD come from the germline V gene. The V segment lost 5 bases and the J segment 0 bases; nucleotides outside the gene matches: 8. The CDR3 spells CAISSNNSGSTDTQYF. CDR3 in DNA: TGTGCCATCAGTTCTAACAATAGCGGGAGCACAGATACGCAGTATTTT.

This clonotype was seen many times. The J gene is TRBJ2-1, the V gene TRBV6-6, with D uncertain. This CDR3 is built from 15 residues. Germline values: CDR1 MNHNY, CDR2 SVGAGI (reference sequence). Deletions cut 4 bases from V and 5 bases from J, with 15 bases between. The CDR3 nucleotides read TGTGCCAGCAGTTCCCGGTTGCATCCGAACAATGAGCAGTTCTTC. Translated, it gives CASSSRLHPNNEQFF.

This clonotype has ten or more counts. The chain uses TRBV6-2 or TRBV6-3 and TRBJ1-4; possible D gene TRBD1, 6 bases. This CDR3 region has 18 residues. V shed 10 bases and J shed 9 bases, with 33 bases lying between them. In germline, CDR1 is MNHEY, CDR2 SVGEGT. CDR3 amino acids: CATLFSGQRMILMKKLFF. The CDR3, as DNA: TGTGCCACTCTGTTCTCGGGACAACGGATGATATTAATGAAAAAACTGTTTTTT.

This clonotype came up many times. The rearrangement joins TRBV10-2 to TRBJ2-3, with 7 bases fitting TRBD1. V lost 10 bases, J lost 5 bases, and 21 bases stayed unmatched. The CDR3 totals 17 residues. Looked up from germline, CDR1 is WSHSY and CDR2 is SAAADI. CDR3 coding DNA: TGCGCCACAATAAGTGAAATCCGGGACAGCGAAATAGATACGCAGTATTTT. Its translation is CATISEIRDSEIDTQYF.

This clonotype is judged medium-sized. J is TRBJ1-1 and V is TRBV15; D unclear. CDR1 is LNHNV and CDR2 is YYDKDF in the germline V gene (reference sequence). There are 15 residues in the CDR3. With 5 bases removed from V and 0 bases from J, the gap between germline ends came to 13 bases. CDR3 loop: CATSGDREVNTEAFF. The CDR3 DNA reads TGTGCCACCAGCGGTGACCGGGAGGTGAACACTGAAGCTTTCTTT.

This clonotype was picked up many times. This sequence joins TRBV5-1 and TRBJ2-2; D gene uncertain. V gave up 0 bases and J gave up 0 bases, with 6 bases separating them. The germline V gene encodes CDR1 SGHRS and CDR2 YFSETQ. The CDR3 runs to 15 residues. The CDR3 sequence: CASSLANSNTGELFF. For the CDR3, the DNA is TGCGCCAGCAGCTTGGCCAATTCGAACACCGGGGAGCTGTTTTTT.

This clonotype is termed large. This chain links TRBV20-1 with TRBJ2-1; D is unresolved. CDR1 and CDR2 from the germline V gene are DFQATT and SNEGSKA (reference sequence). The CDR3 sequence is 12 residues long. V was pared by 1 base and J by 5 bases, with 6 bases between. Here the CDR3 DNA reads TGCAGTGCTAGAGTAGCAGACAATGAGCAGTTCTTC. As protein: CSARVADNEQFF.

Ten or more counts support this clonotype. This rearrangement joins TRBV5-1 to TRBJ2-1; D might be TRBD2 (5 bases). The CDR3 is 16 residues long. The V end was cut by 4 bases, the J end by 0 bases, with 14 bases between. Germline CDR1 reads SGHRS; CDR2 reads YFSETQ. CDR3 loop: CASSLGVESSYNEQFF. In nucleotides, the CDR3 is TGCGCCAGCAGCCTCGGGGTTGAAAGCTCCTACAATGAGCAGTTCTTC.

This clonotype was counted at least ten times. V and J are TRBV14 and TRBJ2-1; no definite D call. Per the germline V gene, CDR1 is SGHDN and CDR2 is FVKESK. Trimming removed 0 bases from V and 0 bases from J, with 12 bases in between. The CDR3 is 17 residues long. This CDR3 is CASSQDFPWSSYNEQFF. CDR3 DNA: TGTGCCAGCAGCCAAGATTTCCCGTGGAGCTCCTACAATGAGCAGTTCTTC.

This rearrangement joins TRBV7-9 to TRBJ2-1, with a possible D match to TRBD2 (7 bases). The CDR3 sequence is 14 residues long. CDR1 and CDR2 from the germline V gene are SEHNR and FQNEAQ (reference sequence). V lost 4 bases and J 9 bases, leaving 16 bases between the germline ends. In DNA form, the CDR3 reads TGTGCCAGCAGCTGGGAGGGGGACAAAGGTGAGCAGTTCTTC. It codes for CASSWEGDKGEQFF.

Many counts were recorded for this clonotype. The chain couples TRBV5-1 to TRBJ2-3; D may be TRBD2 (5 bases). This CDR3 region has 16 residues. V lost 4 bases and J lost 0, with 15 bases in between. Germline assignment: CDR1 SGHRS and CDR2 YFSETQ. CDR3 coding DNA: TGCGCCAGCAGCCCGCCCAGCGGCTCTAGCACAGATACGCAGTATTTT. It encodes CASSPPSGSSTDTQYF. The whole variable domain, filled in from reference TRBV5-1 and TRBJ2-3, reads KAGVTQTPRYLIKTRGQQVTLSCSPISGHRSVSWYQQTPGQGLQFLFEYFSETQRNKGNFPGRFSGRQFSNSRSEMNVSTLELGDSALYLCASSPPSGSSTDTQYFGPGTRLTVL.

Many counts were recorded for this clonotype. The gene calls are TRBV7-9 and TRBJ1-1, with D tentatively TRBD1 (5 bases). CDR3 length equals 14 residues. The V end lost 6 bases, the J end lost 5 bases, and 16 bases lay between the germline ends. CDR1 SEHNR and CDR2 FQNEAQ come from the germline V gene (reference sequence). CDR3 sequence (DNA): TGTGCCAGCAGGCCTGAGGGGTGGGTGACTGAAGCTTTCTTT. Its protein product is CASRPEGWVTEAFF. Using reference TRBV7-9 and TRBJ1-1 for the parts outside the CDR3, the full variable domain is DTGVSQNPRHKITKRGQNVTFRCDPISEHNRLYWYRQTLGQGPEFLTYFQNEAQLEKSRLLSDRFSAERPKGSFSTLEIQRTEQGDSAMYLCASRPEGWVTEAFFGQGTRLTVV.

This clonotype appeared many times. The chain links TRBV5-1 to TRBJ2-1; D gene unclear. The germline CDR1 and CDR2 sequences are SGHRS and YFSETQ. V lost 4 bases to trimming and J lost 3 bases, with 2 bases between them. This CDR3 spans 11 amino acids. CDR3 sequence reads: CASSDYNEQFF. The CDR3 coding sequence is TGCGCCAGCAGCGACTACAATGAGCAGTTCTTC.

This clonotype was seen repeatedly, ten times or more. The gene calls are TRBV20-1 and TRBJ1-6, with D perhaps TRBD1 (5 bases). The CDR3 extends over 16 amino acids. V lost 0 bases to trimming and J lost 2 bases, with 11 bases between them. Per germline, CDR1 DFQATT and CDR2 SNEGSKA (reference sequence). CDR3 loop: CSARDGGLTYNSPLHF. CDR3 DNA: TGCAGTGCTAGAGATGGGGGACTTACCTATAATTCACCCCTCCACTTT.

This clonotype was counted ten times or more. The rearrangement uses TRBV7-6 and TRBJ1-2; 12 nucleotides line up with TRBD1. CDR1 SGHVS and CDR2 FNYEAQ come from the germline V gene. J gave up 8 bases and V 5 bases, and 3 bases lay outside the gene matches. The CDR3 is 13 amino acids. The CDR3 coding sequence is TGTGCCAGCAGCCCGGGACAGGGGGCGGGCTACACCTTC. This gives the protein CASSPGQGAGYTF.

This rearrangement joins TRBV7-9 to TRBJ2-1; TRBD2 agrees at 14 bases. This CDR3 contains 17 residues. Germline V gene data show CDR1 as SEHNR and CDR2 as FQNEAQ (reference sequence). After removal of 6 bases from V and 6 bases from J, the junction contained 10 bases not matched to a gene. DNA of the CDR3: TGTGCCAGCAGTTTAATTCCGGGACTAGCGGGGGTCAATGAGCAGTTCTTC. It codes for CASSLIPGLAGVNEQFF.

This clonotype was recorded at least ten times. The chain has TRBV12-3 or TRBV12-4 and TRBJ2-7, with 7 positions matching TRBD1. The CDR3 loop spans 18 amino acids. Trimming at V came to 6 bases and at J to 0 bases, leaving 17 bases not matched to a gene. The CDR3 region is CASSQYHKGGSSSYEQYF. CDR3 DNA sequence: TGTGCCAGCAGCCAGTACCATAAAGGGGGCTCAAGCTCCTACGAGCAGTACTTC.

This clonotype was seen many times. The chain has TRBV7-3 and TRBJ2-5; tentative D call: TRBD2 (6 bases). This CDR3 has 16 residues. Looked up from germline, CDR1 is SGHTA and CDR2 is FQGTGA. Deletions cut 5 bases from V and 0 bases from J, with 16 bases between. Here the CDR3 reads CASSHGLAPYQETQYF. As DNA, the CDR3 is TGTGCCAGCAGCCACGGGCTAGCGCCGTACCAAGAGACCCAGTACTTC. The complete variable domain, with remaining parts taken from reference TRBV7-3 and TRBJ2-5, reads GAGVSQTPSNKVTEKGKYVELRCDPISGHTALYWYRQSLGQGPEFLIYFQGTGAADDSGLPNDRFFAVRPEGSVSTLKIQRTERGDSAVYLCASSHGLAPYQETQYFGPGTRLLVL.

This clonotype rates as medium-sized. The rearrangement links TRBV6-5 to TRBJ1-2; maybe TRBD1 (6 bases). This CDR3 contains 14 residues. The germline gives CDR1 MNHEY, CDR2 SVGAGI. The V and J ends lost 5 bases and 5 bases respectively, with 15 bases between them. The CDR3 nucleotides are TGTGCCAGCAGTGACAACGGACAGTATTATGGCTACACCTTC. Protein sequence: CASSDNGQYYGYTF.

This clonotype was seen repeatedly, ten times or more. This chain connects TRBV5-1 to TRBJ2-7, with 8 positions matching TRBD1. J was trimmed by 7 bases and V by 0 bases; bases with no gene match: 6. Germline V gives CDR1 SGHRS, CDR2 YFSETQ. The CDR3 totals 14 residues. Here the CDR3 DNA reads TGCGCCAGCAGCTTGGGACAGGGGCGAGTAGAGCAGTACTTC. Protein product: CASSLGQGRVEQYF.

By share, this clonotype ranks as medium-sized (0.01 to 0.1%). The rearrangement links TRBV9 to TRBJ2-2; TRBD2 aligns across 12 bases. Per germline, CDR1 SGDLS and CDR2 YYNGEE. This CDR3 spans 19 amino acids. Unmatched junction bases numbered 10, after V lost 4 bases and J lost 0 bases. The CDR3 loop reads CASSSVTSSGGANTGELFF. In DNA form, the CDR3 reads TGTGCCAGCAGCTCCGTTACGTCTAGCGGGGGGGCGAACACCGGGGAGCTGTTTTTT.

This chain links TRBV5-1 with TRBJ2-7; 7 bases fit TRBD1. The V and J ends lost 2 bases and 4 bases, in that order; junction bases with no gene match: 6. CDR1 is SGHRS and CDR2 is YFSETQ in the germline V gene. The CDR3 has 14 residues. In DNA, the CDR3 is TGCGCCAGCAGCTTCACAGGGGTAGGGTACGAGCAGTACTTC. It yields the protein CASSFTGVGYEQYF.

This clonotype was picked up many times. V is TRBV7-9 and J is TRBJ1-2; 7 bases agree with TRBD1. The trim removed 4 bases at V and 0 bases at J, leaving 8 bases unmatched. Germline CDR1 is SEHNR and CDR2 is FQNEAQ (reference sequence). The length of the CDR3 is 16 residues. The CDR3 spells CASSSRRDSSNYGYTF. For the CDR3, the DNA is TGTGCCAGCAGCTCACGACGGGACAGCTCTAACTATGGCTACACCTTC.

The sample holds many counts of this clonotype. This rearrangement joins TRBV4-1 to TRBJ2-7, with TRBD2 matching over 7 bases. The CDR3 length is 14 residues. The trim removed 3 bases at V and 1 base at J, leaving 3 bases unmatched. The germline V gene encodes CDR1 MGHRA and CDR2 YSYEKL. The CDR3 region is CASSQKGLSYEQYF. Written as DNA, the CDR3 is TGCGCCAGCAGCCAGAAGGGACTATCCTACGAGCAGTACTTC.

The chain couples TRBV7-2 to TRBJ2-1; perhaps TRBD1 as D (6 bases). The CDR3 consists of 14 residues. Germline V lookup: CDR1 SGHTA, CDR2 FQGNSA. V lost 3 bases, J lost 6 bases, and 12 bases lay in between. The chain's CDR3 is CASSFVGAANEQFF. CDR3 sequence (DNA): TGTGCCAGCAGCTTTGTGGGGGCGGCCAATGAGCAGTTCTTC.